The 25 T cell receptor beta chains below all came from one sample that was sequenced in a study of OX40 agonist ivuxolimab in advanced cancers. TCRdb's copy holds only in-frame clones and misses some; the assay was immunoSEQ multiplex PCR. The repertoire holds under 60,000 clones, with under 95% as singletons. This specimen was CD4+ or CD8+ T cells sorted from blood, taken in a trial of the OX40 agonist ivuxolimab. All receptors come from an adult with an advanced solid tumor such as melanoma, head and neck, liver or kidney cancer.

The genes are TRBV9 and TRBJ2-2; D tentatively reads TRBD1 or TRBD2 (5 bases each). CDR3 length: 14 residues. In germline, CDR1 is SGDLS, CDR2 YYNGEE. The V and J ends lost 3 bases and 8 bases respectively, with 14 bases between them. The CDR3 spells CASSGPGAPGELFF. The CDR3 nucleotides are TGTGCCAGCAGCGGGCCCGGGGCCCCAGGGGAGCTGTTTTTT.

The chain links TRBV5-1 to TRBJ1-1, with no clear D. The CDR3 consists of 14 residues. Germline V gene data show CDR1 as SGHRS and CDR2 as YFSETQ. The V and J ends lost 3 bases and 5 bases respectively, with 14 bases between them. The CDR3 protein is CASSSRSGGTEAFF. CDR3 nucleotides: TGCGCCAGCAGCTCTCGGTCGGGTGGGACTGAAGCTTTCTTT.

V usage is TRBV11-2 and J usage is TRBJ1-1; the D is unclear. V lost 0 bases, J lost 6 bases, and 5 bases lay in between. CDR1 is SGHAT and CDR2 is FQNNGV in the germline V gene. This CDR3 is 12 amino acids long. In DNA, the CDR3 is TGTGCCAGCAGCTTAGATGGACCTGAAGCTTTCTTT. Its protein is CASSLDGPEAFF.

This chain joins TRBV7-9 and TRBJ2-5; the D call may be TRBD1 or TRBD2 (5 bases each). Germline CDR1 reads SEHNR; CDR2 reads FQNEAQ (reference sequence). The V and J ends lost 4 bases and 1 base respectively, with 10 bases between them. The CDR3 is 14 residues long. DNA of the CDR3: TGTGCCAGCAGCTCAGTGGGGACCCAAGAGACCCAGTACTTC. Encoded protein: CASSSVGTQETQYF.

V gene TRBV6-5 combines with J gene TRBJ2-7; 9 bases align to TRBD2. Unmatched junction bases numbered 6, after V lost 2 bases and J lost 4 bases. The CDR3 loop spans 15 amino acids. Germline CDR1 MNHEY, CDR2 SVGAGI. The CDR3 spells CASSYDSGSRYEQYF. The CDR3 DNA follows: TGTGCCAGCAGTTACGATAGCGGGAGTAGGTACGAGCAGTACTTC.

V usage is TRBV9 and J usage is TRBJ2-3, with 9 bases matching TRBD1. CDR1 and CDR2 from the germline V gene are SGDLS and YYNGEE. The junction had 1 base not matched to a gene; V was cut back by 7 bases and J by 4 bases. The CDR3 is made up of 12 amino acids. The CDR3 reads CASGTGSDTQYF. In DNA form, the CDR3 reads TGTGCCAGCGGGACAGGGTCAGATACGCAGTATTTT.

This clone was counted a single time. The chain combines TRBV6-4 with TRBJ2-3; 8 bases fit TRBD2. Germline values: CDR1 MRHNA, CDR2 SNTAGT. The junction had 11 bases not matched to a gene; V was cut back by 3 bases and J by 6 bases. The CDR3 contains 16 residues. The CDR3 loop reads CASSEGPAGARDTQYF. As DNA, the CDR3 is TGTGCCAGCAGTGAGGGTCCAGCGGGAGCTAGGGATACGCAGTATTTT.

V gene TRBV10-2 combines with J gene TRBJ2-2; D may be TRBD1 or TRBD2 (5 bases each). This CDR3 contains 15 residues. Germline V lookup: CDR1 WSHSY, CDR2 SAAADI. V dropped 3 bases and J dropped 0 bases, with 8 bases sitting between them. The CDR3 sequence is CASSDWGTNTGELFF. CDR3 nucleotide sequence: TGCGCCAGCAGTGATTGGGGGACGAACACCGGGGAGCTGTTTTTT.

The chain uses TRBV28 and TRBJ2-5; D not certain. The DNA end favors TRBJ2-7, so the J call may be wrong. The CDR3 consists of 14 residues. CDR1 and CDR2 from the germline V gene are MDHEN and SYDVKM. The CDR3 DNA follows: TGTGCCAGCAGTCCCCCCCCAGCCTCCTACGAGCAGTACTTC. Encoded protein: CASSPPPASYEQYF.

This chain uses TRBV27 with TRBJ2-1, with 10 nucleotides matching TRBD1. With V trimmed by 8 bases and J by 4 bases, 14 bases remained unmatched. The CDR3 sequence is 17 residues long. Germline CDR1 reads MNHEY; CDR2 reads SMNVEV (reference sequence). The CDR3 nucleotides read TGTGCCAGCGACAGGGGGCCTCGGATACACTATTACAATGAGCAGTTCTTC. Amino acid sequence: CASDRGPRIHYYNEQFF.

This sequence joins TRBV11-3 and TRBJ2-7, with TRBD1 matching 11 bases. The CDR3 contains 13 residues. V lost 5 bases and J lost 7; bases outside the gene matches: 4. Germline-derived CDR1 and CDR2 are SGHNT and YENEEA. The chain's CDR3 is CASSRTGGAEQYF. Here the CDR3 DNA reads TGTGCCAGCAGCCGGACAGGGGGCGCAGAGCAGTACTTC.

This clone showed up just once. The V gene is TRBV30, the J gene TRBJ1-1; D not resolved. Between the trimmed V and J ends, which lost 4 bases and 3 bases, there was a span of 9 bases. The CDR3 length is 12 residues. Germline V CDR1 and CDR2: GTSNPN, SVGIG (reference sequence). Here the CDR3 reads CAWMGPDTEAFF. DNA of the CDR3: TGTGCCTGGATGGGCCCGGACACTGAAGCTTTCTTT. Using reference TRBV30 and TRBJ1-1 for the parts outside the CDR3, the full variable domain is SQTIHQWPATLVQPVGSPLSLECTVEGTSNPNLYWYRQAAGRGLQLLFYSVGIGQISSEVPQNLSASRPQDRQFILSSKKLLLSDSGFYLCAWMGPDTEAFFGQGTRLTVV.

The chain is built from TRBV6-1 and TRBJ2-5, with D possibly TRBD2 on 5 matching bases. The CDR3 loop spans 14 amino acids. Looked up from germline, CDR1 is MNHNS and CDR2 is SASEGT. Trimming took 2 bases from V and 7 from J, leaving 14 bases between them. CDR3 coding DNA: TGTGCCAGCAGTGAATCCGGGGATGGGGTGACCCAGTACTTC. Protein sequence: CASSESGDGVTQYF.

This clone came up once. The gene calls are TRBV9 and TRBJ2-7, with D tentatively TRBD2 (5 bases). V lost 4 bases to trimming and J lost 0 bases, with 11 bases between them. The CDR3 consists of 14 residues. Germline V gives CDR1 SGDLS, CDR2 YYNGEE. CDR3 DNA sequence: TGTGCCAGCAGCCCTACTGGAGGCTCCTACGAGCAGTACTTC. The encoded protein is CASSPTGGSYEQYF.

The chain carries TRBV30 and TRBJ2-3, with D possibly matching TRBD2 (7 bases). Looked up from germline, CDR1 is GTSNPN and CDR2 is SVGIG (reference sequence). V lost 1 base to trimming and J lost 1 base, with 24 bases between them. The CDR3 has 19 residues. The CDR3 protein is CAWSGDPPRSGGGTDTQYF. The CDR3 bases are TGTGCCTGGAGTGGCGACCCGCCTCGATCGGGGGGCGGCACAGATACGCAGTATTTT.

J is TRBJ2-7 and V is TRBV4-1; 9 bases agree with TRBD1. Germline V gives CDR1 MGHRA, CDR2 YSYEKL. V was clipped by 3 bases and J by 3 bases; unmatched bases: 3. This CDR3 spans 14 amino acids. This CDR3 is CASSQGQGDYEQYF. CDR3 nucleotides: TGCGCCAGCAGCCAGGGACAGGGAGACTACGAGCAGTACTTC.

The CDR3 DNA is TGTGCCAGCAGCCCGGTCCCAGGGTCATACGAGCAGTACTTC. Its translation: CASSPVPGSYEQYF. The genes are TRBV28 and TRBJ2-7; tentative D call: TRBD1 (5 bases). From germline, CDR1 is MDHEN and CDR2 SYDVKM. V lost 6 bases, J lost 4 bases, and 16 bases lay in between. The CDR3 is 14 amino acids.

This clone has a single count. This chain links TRBV9 with TRBJ1-5, with D perhaps matching TRBD1 (5 bases). Germline CDR1 reads SGDLS; CDR2 reads YYNGEE. Trimming removed 0 bases at V and 7 bases at J, with 11 bases between. The CDR3 length is 14 residues. The CDR3 nucleotides read TGTGCCAGCAGCGTAGGGCTAGGGGACCAGCCCCAGCATTTT. It is translated as CASSVGLGDQPQHF. Looking up the rest from reference TRBV9 and TRBJ1-5 gives the full variable domain: DSGVTQTPKHLITATGQRVTLRCSPRSGDLSVYWYQQSLDQGLQFLIQYYNGEERAKGNILERFSAQQFPDLHSELNLSSLELGDSALYFCASSVGLGDQPQHFGDGTRLSIL.

The CDR3 reads CAIWGGASTPPDEQYF. CDR3 in DNA: TGTGCCATCTGGGGGGGGGCGAGCACCCCTCCTGACGAGCAGTACTTC. The gene calls are TRBV10-3 and TRBJ2-7, with a weak D call TRBD2 (7 bases). V dropped 8 bases and J dropped 5 bases, with 25 bases sitting between them. In germline, CDR1 is ENHRY, CDR2 SYGVKD. This CDR3 has 16 amino acids.

The chain combines TRBV7-2 with TRBJ2-3; 8 bases fit TRBD1. This CDR3 has 16 residues. Germline V CDR1 and CDR2: SGHTA, FQGNSA. The V segment lost 0 bases and the J segment 3 bases; nucleotides outside the gene matches: 5. The CDR3 nucleotides read TGTGCCAGCAGCTTAGCGACAGGGGTGATGACAGATACGCAGTATTTT. Protein product: CASSLATGVMTDTQYF.

The V and J genes are TRBV11-3 and TRBJ2-2, with D unresolved. Germline-derived CDR1 and CDR2 are SGHNT and YENEEA. V was trimmed by 5 bases and J by 6 bases, leaving 10 bases between them. This CDR3 is built from 13 residues. The CDR3 sequence: CASSPTRSGELFF. The CDR3, as DNA: TGTGCCAGCAGCCCAACGCGGTCCGGGGAGCTGTTTTTT.

The chain combines TRBV28 with TRBJ2-5, with D maybe TRBD2 (7 bases). Per germline, CDR1 MDHEN and CDR2 SYDVKM. V lost 1 base to trimming and J lost 5 bases, with 17 bases between them. The length of the CDR3 is 16 residues. CDR3 nucleotides: TGTGCCAGCAGTTTATCGTTTCGCGGGGGCCCCGAGACCCAGTACTTC. The encoded protein is CASSLSFRGGPETQYF. The full variable domain, its missing parts supplied by reference TRBV28 and TRBJ2-5, is DVKVTQSSRYLVKRTGEKVFLECVQDMDHENMFWYRQDPGLGLRLIYFSYDVKMKEKGDIPEGYSVSREKKERFSLILESASTNQTSMYLCASSLSFRGGPETQYFGPGTRLLVL.

The V gene is TRBV4-3, the J gene TRBJ1-5; no clear D. CDR1 is LGHNA, CDR2 YSLEER, per germline. The CDR3 has 13 amino acids. Trimming took 0 bases from V and 7 from J, leaving 7 bases between them. The CDR3 DNA is TGCGCCAGCAGCCAAGATCTAAAGCAGCCCCAGCATTTT. This encodes CASSQDLKQPQHF.

The V call is TRBV6-5, the J call TRBJ2-2, with D perhaps matching TRBD1 or TRBD2 (6 bases each). CDR1 and CDR2 (germline): MNHEY, SVGAGI. V was clipped by 8 bases and J by 7 bases, with 11 bases between them. This CDR3 is built from 12 residues. CDR3 region: CASFGGGGELFF. The CDR3 nucleotides read TGTGCCAGCTTCGGGGGCGGCGGGGAGCTGTTTTTT.

This clone was counted once. The chain has TRBV28 and TRBJ2-1, with D possibly matching TRBD2 (6 bases). Trimming pared 7 bases from V and 6 bases from J, leaving 16 bases between. This CDR3 spans 14 amino acids. Germline V lookup: CDR1 MDHEN, CDR2 SYDVKM. The CDR3: CASTGGTPSNEQFF. Here the CDR3 DNA reads TGTGCCAGCACTGGCGGGACTCCCTCCAATGAGCAGTTCTTC.